This record concerns one T cell receptor (beta chain) sequence. Its antigen is still unknown. CDR3 regions were amplified by Arm-PCR using iRepertoire HTBI primers to build TCR beta libraries. TCRdb re-derived calls from the multiplex PCR reads in MiXCR, one entry per CDR3 protein. The data hold some 500,000 distinct CDR3 sequences, with 15% to 20% observed a single time. There are 16 residues in the CDR3. Per germline, CDR1 MGHRA and CDR2 YSYEKL. Trimming cost V 1 base and J 2 bases, with 14 bases left between them. The data originate from a study of regulatory T cells in long-lasting Graves disease. Study-wide results and caveats: Public clonotype sharing was higher in persistent than newly diagnosed patients. Having only a small sample size may have limited accuracy.

The time point: newly diagnosed GD, antithyroid drugs for less than 3 months. Researchers made the TCR library from RNA that was extracted from PBMCs. Patients hailed from an endocrinology department in Xi'an, China. These sequences were also reported in another study, on T cells in Graves' hyperthyroidism and ophthalmopathy.

Sequences were derived from peripheral blood mononuclear cells (PBMCs), sampled at new diagnosis, from a patient treated with antithyroid drugs. This clonotype was sampled from a woman aged 40 to 65 with Graves disease. The chain couples TRBV4-1 to TRBJ2-5; a weak D match, TRBD2 (6 bases). The CDR3 reads CASSQGGAGIQETQYF. CDR3 DNA sequence: TGCGCCAGCAGCCAAGGTGGGGCGGGGATTCAAGAGACCCAGTACTTC.